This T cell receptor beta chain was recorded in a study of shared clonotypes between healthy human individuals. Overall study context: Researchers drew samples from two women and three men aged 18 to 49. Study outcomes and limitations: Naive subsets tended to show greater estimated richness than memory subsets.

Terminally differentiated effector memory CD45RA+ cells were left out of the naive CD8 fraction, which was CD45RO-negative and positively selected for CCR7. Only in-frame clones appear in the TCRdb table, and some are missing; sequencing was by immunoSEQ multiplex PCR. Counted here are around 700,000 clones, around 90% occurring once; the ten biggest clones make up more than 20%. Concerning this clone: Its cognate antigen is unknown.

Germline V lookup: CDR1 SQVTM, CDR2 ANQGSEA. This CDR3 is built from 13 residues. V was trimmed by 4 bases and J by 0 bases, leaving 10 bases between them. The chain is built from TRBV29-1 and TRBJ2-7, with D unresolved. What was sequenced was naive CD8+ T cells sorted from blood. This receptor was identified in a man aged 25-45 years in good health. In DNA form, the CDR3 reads TGCAGCGTTGTATGCACAGACTCCTACGAGCAGTACTTC. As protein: CSVVCTDSYEQYF.